The following is a TCR beta chain sequence with its context. CDR1 SGHTA and CDR2 FQGNSA come from the germline V gene. This CDR3 has 17 residues. V lost 0 bases to trimming and J lost 3 bases; unmatched junction nucleotides: 11. The sample is drawn from a study of blood T cell repertoires in COVID-19. The table came from immunoSEQ multiplex PCR; TCRdb's copy has only in-frame clones and leaves some out. The repertoire holds about 370,000 clones, with 70% to 90% as singletons. This chain links TRBV7-2 with TRBJ2-7, with 7 bases fitting TRBD1. Sequencing was carried out using peripheral blood. This TCR was recovered from a woman in her 30s with COVID-19, enrolled during active disease. Here the CDR3 DNA reads TGTGCCAGCAGCTTAGCCCTGACAGGGATTGGACACTACGAGCAGTACTTC. Translated: CASSLALTGIGHYEQYF.